This T cell receptor beta chain was sequenced during a study of beta chain features in type 1 diabetes. Study at large: Age, gender, cell numbers and subset yield matched between patients and controls.

In this sample, this clone turned up a few times. The antigen remains unidentified. Sorting of CD4+ naive, central memory, regulatory and stem cell-like memory cells was performed via CD45RO/CCR7/CD25/CD127/CD95/CD27. Study-level findings and limits: Type 1 diabetes patients had moderately but significantly shorter TCRB CDR3s in all four CD4+ subsets. Patients with type 1 diabetes showed fewer VDJ junction insertions and more deletions. Patients and controls would share equally any PCR tilt toward shorter templates.

The isolated RNA, all of it, was reverse transcribed, so expressed TCRB transcripts were what got sequenced. TCRdb's copy holds only in-frame clones and misses some; the assay was immunoSEQ multiplex PCR. This sample has approximately 70,000 clones; roughly 50% occur once, and the top ten carry around 0.72%. The V end was cut by 8 bases, the J end by 5 bases, with 15 bases between. Germline assignment: CDR1 LNHDA and CDR2 SQIVND (reference sequence). CDR3 size: 14 residues. This chain links TRBV19 with TRBJ2-2; D possibly corresponds to TRBD2 (5 bases). Source material: central memory CD4+ T cells from blood. The receptor was isolated from a man between 25 and 39 years old with type 1 diabetes. In DNA, the CDR3 is TGTGCCAGTCGACTCCTTACGGGGACCGGGGAGCTGTTTTTT. As protein: CASRLLTGTGELFF.